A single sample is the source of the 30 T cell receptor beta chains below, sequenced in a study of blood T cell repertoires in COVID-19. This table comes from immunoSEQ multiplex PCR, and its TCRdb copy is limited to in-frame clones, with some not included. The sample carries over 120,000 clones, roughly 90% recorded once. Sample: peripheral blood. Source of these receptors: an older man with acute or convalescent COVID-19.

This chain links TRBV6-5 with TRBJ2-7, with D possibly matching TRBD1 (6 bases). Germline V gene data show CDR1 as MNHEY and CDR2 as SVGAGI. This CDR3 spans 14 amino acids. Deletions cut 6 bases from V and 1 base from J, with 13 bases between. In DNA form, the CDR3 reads TGTGCCAGCAGCGCTAACAGGGAGTCCTACGAGCAGTACTTC. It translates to CASSANRESYEQYF.

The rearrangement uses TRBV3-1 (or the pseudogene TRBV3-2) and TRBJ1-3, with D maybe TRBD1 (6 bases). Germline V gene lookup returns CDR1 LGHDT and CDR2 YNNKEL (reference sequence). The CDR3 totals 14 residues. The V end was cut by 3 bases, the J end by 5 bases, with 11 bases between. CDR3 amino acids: CASSHTGRRNTIYF. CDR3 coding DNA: TGTGCCAGCAGCCATACAGGGAGACGAAACACCATATATTTT.

Here the CDR3 reads CASSQDPRNGNTIYF. For the CDR3, the DNA is TGTGCCAGCAGCCAAGATCCTCGTAATGGAAACACCATATATTTT. The V call is TRBV14, the J call TRBJ1-3; no firm D call. Germline CDR1 SGHDN, CDR2 FVKESK. V gave up 0 bases and J gave up 3 bases, with 9 bases separating them. The CDR3 runs 15 residues.

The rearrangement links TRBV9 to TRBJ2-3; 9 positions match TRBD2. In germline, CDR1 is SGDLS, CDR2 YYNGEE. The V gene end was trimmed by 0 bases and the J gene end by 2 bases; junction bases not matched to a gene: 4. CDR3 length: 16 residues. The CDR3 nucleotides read TGTGCCAGCAGCGTAGGGACTAGCGCGTACACAGATACGCAGTATTTT. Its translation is CASSVGTSAYTDTQYF.

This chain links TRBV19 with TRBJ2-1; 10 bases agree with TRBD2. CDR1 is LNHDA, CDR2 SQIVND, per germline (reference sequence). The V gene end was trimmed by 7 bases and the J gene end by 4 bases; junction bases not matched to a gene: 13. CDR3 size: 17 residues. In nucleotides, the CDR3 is TGTGCCAGTACGGATGGGGCTAGCGGGAGTTTGTACAATGAGCAGTTCTTC. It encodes CASTDGASGSLYNEQFF.

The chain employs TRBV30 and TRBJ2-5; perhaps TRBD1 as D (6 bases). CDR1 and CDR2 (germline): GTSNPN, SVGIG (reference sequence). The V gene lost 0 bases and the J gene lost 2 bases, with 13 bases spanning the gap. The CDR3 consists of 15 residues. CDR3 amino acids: CAWSVGRGSQETQYF. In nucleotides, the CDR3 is TGTGCCTGGAGTGTAGGTAGGGGGTCACAAGAGACCCAGTACTTC.

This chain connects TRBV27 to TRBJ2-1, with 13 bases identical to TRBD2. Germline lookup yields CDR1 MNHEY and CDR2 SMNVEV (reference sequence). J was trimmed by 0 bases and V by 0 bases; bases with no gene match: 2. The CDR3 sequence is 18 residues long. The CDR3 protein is CASSLSLAGGISYNEQFF. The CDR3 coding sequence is TGTGCCAGCAGTTTATCACTAGCGGGAGGGATCTCCTACAATGAGCAGTTCTTC.

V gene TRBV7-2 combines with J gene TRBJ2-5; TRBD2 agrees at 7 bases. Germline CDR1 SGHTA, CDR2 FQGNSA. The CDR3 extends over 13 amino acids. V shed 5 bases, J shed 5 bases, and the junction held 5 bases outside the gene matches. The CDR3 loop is CASSAWEGETQYF. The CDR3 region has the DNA TGTGCCAGCAGCGCCTGGGAGGGGGAGACCCAGTACTTC.

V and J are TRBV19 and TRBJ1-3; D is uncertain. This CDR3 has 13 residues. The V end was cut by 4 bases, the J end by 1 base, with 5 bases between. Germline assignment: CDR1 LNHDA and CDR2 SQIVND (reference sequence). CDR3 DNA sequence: TGTGCCAGTAGTAGAACATCTGGAAACACCATATATTTT. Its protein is CASSRTSGNTIYF. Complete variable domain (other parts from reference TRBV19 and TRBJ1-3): DGGITQSPKYLFRKEGQNVTLSCEQNLNHDAMYWYRQDPGQGLRLIYYSQIVNDFQKGDIAEGYSVSREKKESFPLTVTSAQKNPTAFYLCASSRTSGNTIYFGEGSWLTVV.

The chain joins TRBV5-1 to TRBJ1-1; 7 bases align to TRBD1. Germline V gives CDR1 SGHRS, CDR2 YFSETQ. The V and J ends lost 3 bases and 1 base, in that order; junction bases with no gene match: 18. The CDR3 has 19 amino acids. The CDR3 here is CASSSVPWGQPNENTEAFF. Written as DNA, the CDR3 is TGCGCCAGCAGCTCCGTTCCTTGGGGACAGCCTAACGAGAACACTGAAGCTTTCTTT.

The CDR3 spells CASRSGTGTYEQYF. The CDR3 region has the DNA TGTGCCAGCAGAAGCGGGACAGGGACCTACGAGCAGTACTTC. The V and J genes are TRBV27 and TRBJ2-7; TRBD1 matches 9 bases. After removal of 6 bases from V and 2 bases from J, the junction contained 5 bases not matched to a gene. Per the germline V gene, CDR1 is MNHEY and CDR2 is SMNVEV (reference sequence). The CDR3 has 14 residues.

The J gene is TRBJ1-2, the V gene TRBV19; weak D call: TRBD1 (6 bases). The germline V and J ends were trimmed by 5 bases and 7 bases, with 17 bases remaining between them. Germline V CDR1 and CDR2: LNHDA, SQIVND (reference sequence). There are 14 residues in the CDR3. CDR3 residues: CASSPTFTGSGYTF. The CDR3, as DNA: TGTGCCAGTAGTCCCACATTCACAGGGTCTGGCTACACCTTC.

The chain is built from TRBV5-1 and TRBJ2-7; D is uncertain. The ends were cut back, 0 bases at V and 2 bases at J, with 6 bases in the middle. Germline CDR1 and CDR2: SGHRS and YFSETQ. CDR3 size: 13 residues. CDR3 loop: CASSLDPAYEQYF. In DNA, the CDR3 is TGCGCCAGCAGCTTGGACCCGGCCTACGAGCAGTACTTC.

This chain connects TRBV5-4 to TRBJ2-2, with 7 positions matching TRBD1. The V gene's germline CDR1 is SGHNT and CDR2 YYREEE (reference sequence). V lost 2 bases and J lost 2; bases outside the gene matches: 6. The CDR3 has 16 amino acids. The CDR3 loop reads CASSFMTGINTGELFF. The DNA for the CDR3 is TGTGCCAGCAGCTTCATGACAGGGATTAACACCGGGGAGCTGTTTTTT. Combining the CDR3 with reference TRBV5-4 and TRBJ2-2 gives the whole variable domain ETGVTQSPTHLIKTRGQQVTLRCSSQSGHNTVSWYQQALGQGPQFIFQYYREEENGRGNFPPRFSGLQFPNYSSELNVNALELDDSALYLCASSFMTGINTGELFFGEGSRLTVL.

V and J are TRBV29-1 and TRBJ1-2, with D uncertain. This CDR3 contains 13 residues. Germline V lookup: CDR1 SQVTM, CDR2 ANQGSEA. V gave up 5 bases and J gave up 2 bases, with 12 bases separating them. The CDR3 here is CSVLVPENYGYTF. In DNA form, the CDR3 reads TGCAGCGTTCTAGTTCCAGAGAACTATGGCTACACCTTC.

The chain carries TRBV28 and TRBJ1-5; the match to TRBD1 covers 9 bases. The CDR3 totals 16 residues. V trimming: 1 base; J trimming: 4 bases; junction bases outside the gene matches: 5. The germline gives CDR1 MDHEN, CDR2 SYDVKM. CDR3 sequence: CASSLLQGAENQPQHF. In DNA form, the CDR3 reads TGTGCCAGCAGTTTATTACAGGGGGCTGAGAATCAGCCCCAGCATTTT. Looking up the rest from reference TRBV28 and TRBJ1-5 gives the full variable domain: DVKVTQSSRYLVKRTGEKVFLECVQDMDHENMFWYRQDPGLGLRLIYFSYDVKMKEKGDIPEGYSVSREKKERFSLILESASTNQTSMYLCASSLLQGAENQPQHFGDGTRLSIL.

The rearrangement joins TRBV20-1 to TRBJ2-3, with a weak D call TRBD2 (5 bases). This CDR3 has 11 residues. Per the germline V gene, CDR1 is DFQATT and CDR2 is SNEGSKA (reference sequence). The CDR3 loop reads CASGGTDTQYF. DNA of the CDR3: TGCGCGTCCGGGGGCACAGATACGCAGTATTTT.

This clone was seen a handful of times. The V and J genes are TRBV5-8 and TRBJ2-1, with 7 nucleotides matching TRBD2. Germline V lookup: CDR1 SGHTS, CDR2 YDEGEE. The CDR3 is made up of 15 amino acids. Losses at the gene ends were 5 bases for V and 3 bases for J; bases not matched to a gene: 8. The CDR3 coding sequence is TGTGCCAGCAGTCGAGGGAGGGCCCGCTACAATGAGCAGTTCTTC. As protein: CASSRGRARYNEQFF. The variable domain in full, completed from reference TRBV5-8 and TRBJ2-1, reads EAGVTQSPTHLIKTRGQQATLRCSPISGHTSVYWYQQALGLGLQFLLWYDEGEERNRGNFPPRFSGRQFPNYSSELNVNALELEDSALYLCASSRGRARYNEQFFGPGTRLTVL.

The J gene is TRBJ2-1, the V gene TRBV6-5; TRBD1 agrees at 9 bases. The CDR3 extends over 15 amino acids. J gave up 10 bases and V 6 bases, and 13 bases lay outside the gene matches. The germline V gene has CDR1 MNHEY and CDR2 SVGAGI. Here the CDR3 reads CASRAGTGPAGEQFF. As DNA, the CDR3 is TGTGCCAGCAGAGCCGGGACAGGGCCGGCAGGGGAGCAGTTCTTC.

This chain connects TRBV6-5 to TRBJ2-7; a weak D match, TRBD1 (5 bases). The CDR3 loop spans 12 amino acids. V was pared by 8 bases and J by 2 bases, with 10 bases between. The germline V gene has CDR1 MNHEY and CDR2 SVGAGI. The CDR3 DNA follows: TGTGCCAGCCGACAGAGTGCCTACGAGCAGTACTTC. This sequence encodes CASRQSAYEQYF.

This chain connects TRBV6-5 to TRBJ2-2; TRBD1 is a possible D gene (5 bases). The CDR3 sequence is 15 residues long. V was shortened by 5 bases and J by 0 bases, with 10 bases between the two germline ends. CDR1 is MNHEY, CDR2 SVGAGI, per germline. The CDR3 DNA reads TGTGCCAGCAGTCTAGACAGCTCGAACACCGGGGAGCTGTTTTTT. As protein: CASSLDSSNTGELFF.

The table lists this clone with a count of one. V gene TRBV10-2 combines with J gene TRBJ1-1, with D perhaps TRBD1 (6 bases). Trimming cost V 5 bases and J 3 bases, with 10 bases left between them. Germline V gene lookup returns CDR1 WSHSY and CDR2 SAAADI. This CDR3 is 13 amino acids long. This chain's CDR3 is CASSYRADTEAFF. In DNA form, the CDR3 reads TGCGCCAGCAGTTACAGGGCTGACACTGAAGCTTTCTTT.

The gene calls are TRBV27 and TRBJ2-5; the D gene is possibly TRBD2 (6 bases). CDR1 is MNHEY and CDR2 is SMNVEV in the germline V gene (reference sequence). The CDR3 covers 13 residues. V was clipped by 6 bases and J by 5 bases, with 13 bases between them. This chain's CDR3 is CASSLGGWETQYF. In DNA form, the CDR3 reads TGTGCCAGCAGCTTGGGGGGTTGGGAGACCCAGTACTTC.

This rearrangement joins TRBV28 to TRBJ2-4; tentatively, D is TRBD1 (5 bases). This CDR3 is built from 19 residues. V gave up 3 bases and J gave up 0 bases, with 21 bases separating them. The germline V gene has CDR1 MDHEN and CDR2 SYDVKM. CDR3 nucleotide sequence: TGTGCCAGCAGTTTTTCCAGGACATCGGTGGGCCTAGCCAAAAACATTCAGTACTTC. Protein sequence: CASSFSRTSVGLAKNIQYF.

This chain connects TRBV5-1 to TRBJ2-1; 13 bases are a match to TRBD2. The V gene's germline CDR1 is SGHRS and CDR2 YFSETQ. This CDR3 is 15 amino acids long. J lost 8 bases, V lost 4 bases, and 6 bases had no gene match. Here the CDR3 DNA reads TGCGCCAGCAGCCAGACTAGCGGGGGGTCCGATGAGCAGTTCTTC. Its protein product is CASSQTSGGSDEQFF.

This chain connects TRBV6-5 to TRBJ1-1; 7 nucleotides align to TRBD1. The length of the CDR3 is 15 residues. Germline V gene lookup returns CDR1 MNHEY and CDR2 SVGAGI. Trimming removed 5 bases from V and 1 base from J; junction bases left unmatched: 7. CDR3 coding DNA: TGTGCCAGCAGTATTCGACAGGGCCGGAACACTGAAGCTTTCTTT. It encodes CASSIRQGRNTEAFF.

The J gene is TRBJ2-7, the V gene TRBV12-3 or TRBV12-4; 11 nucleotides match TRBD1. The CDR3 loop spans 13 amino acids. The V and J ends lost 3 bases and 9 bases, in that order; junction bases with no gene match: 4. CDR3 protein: CASSFGGQGAQYF. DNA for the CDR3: TGTGCCAGCAGTTTCGGAGGACAGGGGGCGCAGTACTTC.

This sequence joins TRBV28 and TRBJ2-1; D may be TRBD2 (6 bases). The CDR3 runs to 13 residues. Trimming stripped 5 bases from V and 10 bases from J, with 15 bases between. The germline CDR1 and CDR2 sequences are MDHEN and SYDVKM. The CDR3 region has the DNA TGTGCCAGCAGTCGACTAGGTAAAGAAGAGCAGTTCTTC. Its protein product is CASSRLGKEEQFF. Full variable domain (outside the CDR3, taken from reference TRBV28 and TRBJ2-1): DVKVTQSSRYLVKRTGEKVFLECVQDMDHENMFWYRQDPGLGLRLIYFSYDVKMKEKGDIPEGYSVSREKKERFSLILESASTNQTSMYLCASSRLGKEEQFFGPGTRLTVL.

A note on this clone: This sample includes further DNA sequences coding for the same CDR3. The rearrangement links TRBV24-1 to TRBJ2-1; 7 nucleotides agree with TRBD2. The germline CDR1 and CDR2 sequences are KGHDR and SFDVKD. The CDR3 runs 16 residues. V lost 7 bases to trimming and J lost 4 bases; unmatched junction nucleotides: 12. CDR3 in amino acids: CATRGGDFLGYNEQFF. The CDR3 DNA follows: TGTGCCACCAGGGGGGGGGACTTTTTGGGGTACAATGAGCAGTTCTTC.

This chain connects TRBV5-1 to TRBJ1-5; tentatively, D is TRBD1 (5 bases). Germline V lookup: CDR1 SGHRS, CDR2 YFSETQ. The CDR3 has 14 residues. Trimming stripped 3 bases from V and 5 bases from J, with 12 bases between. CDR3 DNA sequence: TGCGCCAGCAGCTCCAGCGGGGGGGATCAGCCCCAGCATTTT. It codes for CASSSSGGDQPQHF.